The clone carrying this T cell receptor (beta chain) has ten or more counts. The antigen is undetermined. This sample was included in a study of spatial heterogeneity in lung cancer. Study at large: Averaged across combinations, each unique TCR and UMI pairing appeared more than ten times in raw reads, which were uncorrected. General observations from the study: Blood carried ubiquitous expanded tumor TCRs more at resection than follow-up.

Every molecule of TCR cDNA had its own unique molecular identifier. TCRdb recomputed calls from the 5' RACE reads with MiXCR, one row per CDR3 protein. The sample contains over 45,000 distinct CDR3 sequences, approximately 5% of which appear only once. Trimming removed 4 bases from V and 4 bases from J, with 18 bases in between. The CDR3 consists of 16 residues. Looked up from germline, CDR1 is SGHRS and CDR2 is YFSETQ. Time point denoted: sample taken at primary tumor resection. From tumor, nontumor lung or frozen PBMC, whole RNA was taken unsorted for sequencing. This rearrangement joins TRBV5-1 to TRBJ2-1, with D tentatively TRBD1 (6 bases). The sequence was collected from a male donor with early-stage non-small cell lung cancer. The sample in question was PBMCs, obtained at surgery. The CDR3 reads CASSLRVQGTYNEQFF. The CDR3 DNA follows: TGCGCCAGCAGCCTACGTGTACAGGGTACTTACAATGAGCAGTTCTTC.